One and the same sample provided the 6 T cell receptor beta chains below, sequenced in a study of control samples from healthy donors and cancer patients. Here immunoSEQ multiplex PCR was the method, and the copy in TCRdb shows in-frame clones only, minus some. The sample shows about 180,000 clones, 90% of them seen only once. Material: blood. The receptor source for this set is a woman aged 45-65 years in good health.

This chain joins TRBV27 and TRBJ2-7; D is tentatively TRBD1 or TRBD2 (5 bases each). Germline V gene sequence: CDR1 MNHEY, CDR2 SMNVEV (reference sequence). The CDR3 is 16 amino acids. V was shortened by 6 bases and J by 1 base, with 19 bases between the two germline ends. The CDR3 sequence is CASSYNPGRTSYEQYF. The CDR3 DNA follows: TGTGCCAGCAGCTATAATCCGGGACGGACATCCTACGAGCAGTACTTC.

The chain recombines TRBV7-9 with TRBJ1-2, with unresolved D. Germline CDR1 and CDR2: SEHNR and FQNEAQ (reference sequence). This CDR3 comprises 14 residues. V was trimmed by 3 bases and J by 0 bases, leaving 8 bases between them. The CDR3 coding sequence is TGTGCCAGCAGCTTGACGGGAACTAACTATGGCTACACCTTC. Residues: CASSLTGTNYGYTF.

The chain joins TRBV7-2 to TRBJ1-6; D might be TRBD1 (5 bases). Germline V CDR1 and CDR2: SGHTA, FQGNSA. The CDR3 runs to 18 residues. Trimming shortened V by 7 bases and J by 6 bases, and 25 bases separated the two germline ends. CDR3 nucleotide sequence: TGTGCCAGCACCCCTTCAATTTCCTTCGCCAGGGCTAATTCACCCCTCCACTTT. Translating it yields CASTPSISFARANSPLHF.

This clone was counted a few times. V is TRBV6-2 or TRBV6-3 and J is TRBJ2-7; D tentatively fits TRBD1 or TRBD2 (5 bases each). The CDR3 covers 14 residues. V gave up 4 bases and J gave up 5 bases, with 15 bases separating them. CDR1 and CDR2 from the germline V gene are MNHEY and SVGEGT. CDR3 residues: CASSWDGARHEQYF. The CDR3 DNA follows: TGTGCCAGCAGTTGGGACGGGGCTCGCCACGAGCAGTACTTC.

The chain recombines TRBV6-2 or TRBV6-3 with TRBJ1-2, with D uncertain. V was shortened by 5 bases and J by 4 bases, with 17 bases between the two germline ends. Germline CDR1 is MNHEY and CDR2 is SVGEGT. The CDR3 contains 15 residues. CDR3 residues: CASSGRRIGPYGYTF. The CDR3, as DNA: TGTGCCAGCAGTGGCAGGCGAATCGGACCCTATGGCTACACCTTC.

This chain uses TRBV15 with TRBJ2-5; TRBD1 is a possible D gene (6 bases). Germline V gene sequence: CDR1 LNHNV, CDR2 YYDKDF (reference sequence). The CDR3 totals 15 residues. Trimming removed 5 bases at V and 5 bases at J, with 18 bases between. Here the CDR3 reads CATSALGASRETQYF. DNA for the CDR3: TGTGCCACCAGCGCCCTGGGGGCTAGTCGGGAGACCCAGTACTTC.